This entry concerns a single TCR beta chain. Its antigen is still unknown. Trimming stripped 0 bases from V and 0 bases from J, with 14 bases between. Per the germline V gene, CDR1 is DFQATT and CDR2 is SNEGSKA (reference sequence). The length of the CDR3 is 16 residues. The data originate from a study of T cell repertoires in cytomegalovirus infection. Findings and caveats of the study: Of the TCR beta families, the public ones yielded a cumulative frequency that identified carriers of CMV plus the relevant HLA.

TCRdb processed the reads anew with MiXCR; each CDR3 protein has one entry. The sample consists of roughly 860,000 distinct CDR3 sequences, roughly 33% of them appearing once. The rearrangement joins TRBV20-1 to TRBJ2-5; unclear D gene. The clonotype originates from a human donor in good health (CMV status not recorded). Some clones in this sample may be carry-over from other donors' samples. The specimen was cultured CD8+ T cells from PBMCs, collected from culture after CMV antigen stimulation. The CDR3 sequence: CSARDYDSQYQETQYF. The CDR3 DNA follows: TGCAGTGCTAGAGATTACGATAGCCAGTACCAAGAGACCCAGTACTTC.